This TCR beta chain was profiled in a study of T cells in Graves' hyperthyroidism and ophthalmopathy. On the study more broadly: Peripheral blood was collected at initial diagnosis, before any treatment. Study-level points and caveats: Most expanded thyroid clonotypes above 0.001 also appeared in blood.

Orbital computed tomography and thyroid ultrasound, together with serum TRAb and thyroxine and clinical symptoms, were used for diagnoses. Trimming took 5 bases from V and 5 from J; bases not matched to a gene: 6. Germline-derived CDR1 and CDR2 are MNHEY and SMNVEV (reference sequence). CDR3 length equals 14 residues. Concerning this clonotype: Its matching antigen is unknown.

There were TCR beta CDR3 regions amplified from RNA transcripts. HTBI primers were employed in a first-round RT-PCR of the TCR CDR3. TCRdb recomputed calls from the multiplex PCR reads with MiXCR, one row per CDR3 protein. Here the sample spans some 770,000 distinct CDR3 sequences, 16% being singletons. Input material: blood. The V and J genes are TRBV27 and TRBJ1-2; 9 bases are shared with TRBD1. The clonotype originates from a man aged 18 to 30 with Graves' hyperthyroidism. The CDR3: CASSNTGGLYGYTF. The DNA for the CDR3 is TGTGCCAGCAGTAACACAGGGGGCCTTTATGGCTACACCTTC.